The T cell receptor beta chain under discussion was sequenced for a study of blood T cells in healthy people across ages. Study-wide findings and caveats: Conclusively comparing naive with antigen-experienced cells was impossible with unsorted PBMCs.

Germline V CDR1 and CDR2: MNHEY, SMNVEV (reference sequence). There are 13 residues in the CDR3. V lost 3 bases and J lost 6, with 12 bases in between. Caucasian individuals from Russia who were healthy and aged about 6 to 100 acted as donors. It was with a sample-barcoded 5' primer and a J-beta primer mix that a second PCR of roughly 6 to 12 cycles was run. TCRdb re-derived calls from the 5' RACE reads in MiXCR, one entry per CDR3 protein. The repertoire holds 650,000 to 800,000 distinct CDR3 sequences, 40% to 50% seen once, with approximately 19% in the top ten. Remarks on this clonotype: Antigen unknown.

The receptor was isolated from a man in his 60s in good health. The V and J genes are TRBV27 and TRBJ2-7, with D unresolved. The specimen sequenced was blood. CDR3 in DNA: TGTGCCAGCAGTTTCGTCTTCGGCTTCGAGCAGTACTTC. Translating gives CASSFVFGFEQYF.